A single sample is the source of the 8 T cell receptor beta chains below, sequenced in a study of blood T cells in healthy people across ages. Then a second PCR, running roughly 6 to 12 cycles, was carried out with a sample-barcoded 5' primer and a J-beta primer mix. TCRdb reprocessed the 5' RACE reads via MiXCR and lists one record per CDR3 protein. The table has about 780,000 distinct CDR3 sequences, less than 60% seen once. The sequenced material came from blood. These receptor sequences come from an elderly man in good health.

This clonotype was counted a few times. This chain joins TRBV12-3 or TRBV12-4 and TRBJ2-3; no clear D gene. The CDR3 sequence is 14 residues long. The ends were cut back, 5 bases at V and 6 bases at J, with 15 bases in the middle. The CDR3 DNA reads as TGTGCCAGCAGTCACAACTTGGGGTTGGATACGCAGTATTTT. Translating it yields CASSHNLGLDTQYF.

As for this clonotype: A much larger clonotype is one base distant, so this may be a read error. The chain combines TRBV12-3 or TRBV12-4 with TRBJ2-1; 8 bases map to TRBD2. J lost 8 bases, V lost 5 bases, and 8 bases had no gene match. The CDR3 runs 14 residues. The CDR3 nucleotides read TGTGCCAGCAGTATAACAGCGGGAGAGGATGAGCAGTTCTTC. Translation gives CASSITAGEDEQFF.

This chain uses TRBV20-1 with TRBJ2-7, with 11 bases lining up with TRBD1. This CDR3 has 15 residues. Looked up from germline, CDR1 is DFQATT and CDR2 is SNEGSKA (reference sequence). V dropped 1 base and J dropped 0; count of bases not matched to a gene: 2. The CDR3 sequence: CSARGDRGNSYEQYF. CDR3 sequence (DNA): TGCAGTGCTAGAGGGGACAGGGGGAACTCCTACGAGCAGTACTTC.

Turning to this clonotype: This may arise from a read error, as a much more abundant clone is one base away. The chain joins TRBV7-8 to TRBJ2-7, with TRBD2 matching 8 bases. Germline V gene data show CDR1 as SGHVS and CDR2 as FQNEAQ. CDR3 length: 17 residues. V lost 4 bases to trimming and J lost 5 bases; unmatched junction nucleotides: 16. The CDR3 region is CASSCGDPSGLFHEQYF. The CDR3 DNA reads TGTGCCAGCAGCTGTGGGGACCCTAGCGGGTTGTTCCACGAGCAGTACTTC.

A note on this clonotype: This may be a read error: a much more frequent sequence differs by one nucleotide. This chain links TRBV12-3 or TRBV12-4 with TRBJ2-3; D unclear. V was cut by 5 bases and J by 6 bases, with 6 bases left in between. CDR3 length: 11 amino acids. The CDR3 region is CASSACDTQYF. DNA of the CDR3: TGTGCCAGCAGTGCCTGTGATACGCAGTATTTT.

The rearrangement joins TRBV7-2 to TRBJ2-3; 10 bases agree with TRBD2. The CDR3 is 18 residues long. Germline CDR1 is SGHTA and CDR2 is FQGNSA. Trimming at V came to 1 base and at J to 3 bases, leaving 10 bases not matched to a gene. The CDR3 DNA reads as TGTGCCAGCAGCTTAGGGAGCGGGAGGGCCCTCGGAACAGATACGCAGTATTTT. The encoded protein is CASSLGSGRALGTDTQYF.

The chain carries TRBV27 and TRBJ1-5; D is ambiguous. V was clipped by 3 bases and J by 0 bases, with 6 bases between them. The CDR3 is made up of 14 amino acids. In germline, CDR1 is MNHEY, CDR2 SMNVEV (reference sequence). This CDR3 reads CASSFGVSNQPQHF. For the CDR3, the DNA is TGTGCCAGCAGTTTTGGGGTTAGCAATCAGCCCCAGCATTTT.

The rearrangement links TRBV15 to TRBJ1-1; maybe TRBD1 (6 bases). Deletions cut 1 base from V and 6 bases from J, with 15 bases between. Germline CDR1 is LNHNV and CDR2 is YYDKDF (reference sequence). The CDR3 covers 15 residues. CDR3 nucleotide sequence: TGTGCCACCAGCAGAGTGTTTTTTCAGGGGTCTGAAGCTTTCTTT. Translated, it gives CATSRVFFQGSEAFF.